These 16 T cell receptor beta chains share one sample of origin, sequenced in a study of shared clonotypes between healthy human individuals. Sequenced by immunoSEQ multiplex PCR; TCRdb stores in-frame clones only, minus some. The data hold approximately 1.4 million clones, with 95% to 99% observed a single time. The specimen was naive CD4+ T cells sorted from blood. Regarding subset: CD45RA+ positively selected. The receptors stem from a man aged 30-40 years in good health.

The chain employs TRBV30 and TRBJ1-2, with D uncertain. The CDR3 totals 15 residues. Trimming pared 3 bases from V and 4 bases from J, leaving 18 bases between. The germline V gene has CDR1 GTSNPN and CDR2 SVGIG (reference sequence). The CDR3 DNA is TGTGCCTGGAGAACGGAGGGCCTTTCCCTCTATGGCTACACCTTC. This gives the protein CAWRTEGLSLYGYTF.

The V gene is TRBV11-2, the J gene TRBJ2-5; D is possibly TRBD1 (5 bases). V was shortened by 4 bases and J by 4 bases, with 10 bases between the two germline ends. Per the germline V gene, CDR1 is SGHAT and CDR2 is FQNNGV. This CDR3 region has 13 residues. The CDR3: CASSWGPGETQYF. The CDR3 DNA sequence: TGTGCCAGCAGCTGGGGCCCCGGAGAGACCCAGTACTTC.

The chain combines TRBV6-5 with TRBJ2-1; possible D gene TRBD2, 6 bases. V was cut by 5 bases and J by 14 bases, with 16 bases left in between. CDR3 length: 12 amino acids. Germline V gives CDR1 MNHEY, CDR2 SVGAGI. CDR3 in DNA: TGTGCCAGCAGTCCGGAGGGCCGATCTGAGTTCTTC. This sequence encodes CASSPEGRSEFF.

This CDR3 is CASSYQGLVGELFF. Written as DNA, the CDR3 is TGTGCCAGCAGCTACCAGGGACTAGTCGGGGAGCTGTTTTTT. The genes are TRBV5-5 and TRBJ2-2; 8 nucleotides agree with TRBD2. The length of the CDR3 is 14 residues. The V segment lost 3 bases and the J segment 7 bases; nucleotides outside the gene matches: 5. Germline V gene sequence: CDR1 SGHKS, CDR2 YYEKEE (reference sequence).

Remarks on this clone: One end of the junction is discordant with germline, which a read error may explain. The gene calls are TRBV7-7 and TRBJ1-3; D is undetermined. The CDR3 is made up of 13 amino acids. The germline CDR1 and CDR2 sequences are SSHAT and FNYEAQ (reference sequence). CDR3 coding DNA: TGTGCTAGCAGCGAGGTAGCTGGAAACACCATATATTTT. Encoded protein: CASSEVAGNTIYF.

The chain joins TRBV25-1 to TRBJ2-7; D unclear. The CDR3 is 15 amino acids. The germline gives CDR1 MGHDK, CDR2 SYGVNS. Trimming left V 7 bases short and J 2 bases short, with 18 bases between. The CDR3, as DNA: TGTGCCAGCAAGGGCCCCGGCTGGAACGCCTACGAGCAGTACTTC. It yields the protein CASKGPGWNAYEQYF.

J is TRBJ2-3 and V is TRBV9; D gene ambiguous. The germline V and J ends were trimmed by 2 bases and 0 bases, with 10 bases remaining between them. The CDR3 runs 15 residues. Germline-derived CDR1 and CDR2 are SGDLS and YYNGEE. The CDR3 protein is CASSVATESTDTQYF. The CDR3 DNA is TGTGCCAGCAGCGTCGCAACAGAAAGCACAGATACGCAGTATTTT. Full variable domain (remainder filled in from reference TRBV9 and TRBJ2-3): DSGVTQTPKHLITATGQRVTLRCSPRSGDLSVYWYQQSLDQGLQFLIQYYNGEERAKGNILERFSAQQFPDLHSELNLSSLELGDSALYFCASSVATESTDTQYFGPGTRLTVL.

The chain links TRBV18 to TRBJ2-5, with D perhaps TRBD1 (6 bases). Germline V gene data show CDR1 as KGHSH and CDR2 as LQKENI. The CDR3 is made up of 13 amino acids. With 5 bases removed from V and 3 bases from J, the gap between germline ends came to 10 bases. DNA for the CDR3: TGTGCCAGCTCAGCCCAGGGGAAAGAGACCCAGTACTTC. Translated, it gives CASSAQGKETQYF.

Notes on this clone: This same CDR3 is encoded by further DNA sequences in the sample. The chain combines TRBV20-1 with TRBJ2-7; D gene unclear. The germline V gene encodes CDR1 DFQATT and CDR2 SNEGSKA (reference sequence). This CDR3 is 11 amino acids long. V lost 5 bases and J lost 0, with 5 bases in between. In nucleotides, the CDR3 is TGCAGTGCTTCTGACTCCTACGAGCAGTACTTC. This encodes CSASDSYEQYF.

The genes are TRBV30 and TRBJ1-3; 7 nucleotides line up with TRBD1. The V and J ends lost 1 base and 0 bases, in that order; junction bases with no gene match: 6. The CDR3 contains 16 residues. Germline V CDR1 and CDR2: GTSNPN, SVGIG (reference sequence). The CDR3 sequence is CAWSEGQPNSGNTIYF. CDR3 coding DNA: TGTGCCTGGAGTGAGGGACAGCCCAACTCTGGAAACACCATATATTTT.

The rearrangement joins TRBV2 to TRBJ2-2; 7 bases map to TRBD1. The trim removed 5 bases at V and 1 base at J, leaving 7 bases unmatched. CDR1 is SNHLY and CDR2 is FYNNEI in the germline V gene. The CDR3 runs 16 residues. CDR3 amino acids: CASSKLGQENTGELFF. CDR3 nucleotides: TGTGCCAGCAGTAAACTCGGACAGGAGAACACCGGGGAGCTGTTTTTT.

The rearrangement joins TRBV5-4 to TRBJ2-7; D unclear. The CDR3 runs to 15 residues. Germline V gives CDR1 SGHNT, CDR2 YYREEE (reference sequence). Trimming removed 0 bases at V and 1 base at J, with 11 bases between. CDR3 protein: CASSLDRPGSYEQYF. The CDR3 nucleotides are TGTGCCAGCAGCTTGGATCGGCCCGGGTCCTACGAGCAGTACTTC.

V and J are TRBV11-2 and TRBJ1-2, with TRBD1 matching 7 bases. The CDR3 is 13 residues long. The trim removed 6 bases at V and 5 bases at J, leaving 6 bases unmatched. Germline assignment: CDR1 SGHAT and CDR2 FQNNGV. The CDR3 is CASRTGTEYGYTF. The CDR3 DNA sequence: TGTGCCAGCAGAACCGGGACAGAGTATGGCTACACCTTC.

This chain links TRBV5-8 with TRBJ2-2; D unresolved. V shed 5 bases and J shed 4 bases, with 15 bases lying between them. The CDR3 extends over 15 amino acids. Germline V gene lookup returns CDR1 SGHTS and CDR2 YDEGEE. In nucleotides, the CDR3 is TGTGCCAGCAGGGAACGGGTTTGGGTCACCGGGGAGCTGTTTTTT. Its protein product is CASRERVWVTGELFF.

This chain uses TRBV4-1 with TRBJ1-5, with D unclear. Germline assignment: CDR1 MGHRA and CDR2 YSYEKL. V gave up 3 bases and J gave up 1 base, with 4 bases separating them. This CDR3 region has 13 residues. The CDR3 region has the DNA TGCGCCAGCAGCCAGAGGAGCAATCAGCCCCAGCATTTT. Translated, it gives CASSQRSNQPQHF.

CDR3 DNA: TGTGCCACCAGCAGAGATAAGTCCCTGGCAGGCGCCTACGAGCAGTACTTC. Translated, it gives CATSRDKSLAGAYEQYF. This chain connects TRBV15 to TRBJ2-7; D is undetermined. The CDR3 sequence is 17 residues long. V was cut by 0 bases and J by 2 bases, with 17 bases left in between. The V gene's germline CDR1 is LNHNV and CDR2 YYDKDF (reference sequence).